A single sample gave rise to the 5 T cell receptor beta chains below, sequenced in a study of T-cell memory formation after mild COVID-19. TCRdb itself ran the 5' RACE reads through MiXCR, one entry per CDR3 protein. This table has roughly 170,000 distinct CDR3 sequences, less than 20% appearing once. Sequencing used PBMCs or a T cell subset sorted from them (not recorded which). All receptors derive from a man younger than 30 who had mild COVID-19 (a few samples of this study predate the infection). Cell type and time point are not known.

This sequence joins TRBV18 and TRBJ2-7; D possibly corresponds to TRBD2 (5 bases). The CDR3 has 14 residues. Germline CDR1 reads KGHSH; CDR2 reads LQKENI. V was clipped by 2 bases and J by 3 bases, with 11 bases between them. The CDR3 here is CASSPGVGSYEQYV. DNA for the CDR3: TGTGCCAGCTCACCAGGTGTAGGGAGCTACGAGCAGTACGTC.

V and J are TRBV28 and TRBJ1-5, with D uncertain. CDR1 and CDR2 (germline): MDHEN, SYDVKM. The CDR3 is 14 residues long. V lost 8 bases to trimming and J lost 6 bases, with 17 bases between them. CDR3 in DNA: TGTGCCAGCTGCTCCTATACGGGGTTTCAGCCCCAGCATTTT. This encodes CASCSYTGFQPQHF. The full variable domain, in which reference TRBV28 and TRBJ1-5 provide the parts outside the CDR3, is DVKVTQSSRYLVKRTGEKVFLECVQDMDHENMFWYRQDPGLGLRLIYFSYDVKMKEKGDIPEGYSVSREKKERFSLILESASTNQTSMYLCASCSYTGFQPQHFGDGTRLSIL.

The chain is built from TRBV12-3 or TRBV12-4 and TRBJ1-5, with TRBD1 matching over 7 bases. The CDR3 runs 15 residues. The ends lost 6 bases at V and 6 bases at J; junction bases unmatched: 11. The CDR3 DNA reads TGTGCCAGCAGCGAGACAGGGAAGGCTTTTCAGCCCCAGCATTTT. Translation: CASSETGKAFQPQHF.

This clonotype was seen a handful of times. The rearrangement uses TRBV12-3 or TRBV12-4 and TRBJ1-5; D remains unclear. This CDR3 has 15 amino acids. V lost 7 bases to trimming and J lost 0 bases, with 13 bases between them. For the CDR3, the DNA is TGTGCCAGCACCCTAGGTACCTATAGCAATCAGCCCCAGCATTTT. Residues: CASTLGTYSNQPQHF.

This clonotype was counted only a few times. The rearrangement joins TRBV29-1 to TRBJ2-2, with TRBD1 as a possible D gene (6 bases). CDR1 and CDR2 from the germline V gene are SQVTM and ANQGSEA. V lost 6 bases to trimming and J lost 1 base, with 12 bases between them. The CDR3 has 14 residues. For the CDR3, the DNA is TGCAGCGTCATCGGGACAAAGAACACCGGGGAGCTGTTTTTT. It yields the protein CSVIGTKNTGELFF.